This T cell receptor beta chain was captured by sequencing in a study of blood T cells in healthy people across ages. Together with a sample-barcoded 5' primer, a J-beta primer mix was included in a second PCR lasting about 6 to 11 cycles. MiXCR, run by TCRdb on the 5' RACE reads, gives a single entry per CDR3 protein. The table lists over 950,000 distinct CDR3 sequences, roughly half of them singletons. Extractions gave at least 5.5 micrograms of total RNA per sample. In regard to this clonotype: Its antigen is still unknown.

General study results and limits: A roughly linear age-dependent decrease characterized TCR beta diversity per million T cells. There was no known CMV status for donors, so expanded clonotype changes were possibly confounded. Long-lived and aged donors differed, with more naive CD4+ cells and higher diversity in the long-lived.

The sample was blood. The origin of this receptor is a woman between 55 and 75 years old in good health.

The CDR3 protein is CASSQDGAGRPTDTQYF. CDR3 DNA sequence: TGCGCCAGCAGCCAAGATGGGGCGGGGAGACCCACAGATACGCAGTATTTT. The genes are TRBV4-3 and TRBJ2-3; tentatively, D is TRBD2 (6 bases). V was cut by 0 bases and J by 2 bases, with 15 bases left in between. From germline, CDR1 is LGHNA and CDR2 YSLEER. This CDR3 is 17 amino acids long.